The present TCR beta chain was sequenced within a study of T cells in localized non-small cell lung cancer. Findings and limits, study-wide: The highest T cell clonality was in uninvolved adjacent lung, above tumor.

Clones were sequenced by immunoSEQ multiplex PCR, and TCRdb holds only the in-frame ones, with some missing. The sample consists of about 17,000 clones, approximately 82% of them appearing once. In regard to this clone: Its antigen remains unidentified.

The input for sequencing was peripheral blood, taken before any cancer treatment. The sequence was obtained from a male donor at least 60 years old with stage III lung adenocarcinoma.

The CDR3 loop reads CASTKNVAGNTIYF. For the CDR3, the DNA is TGTGCCAGCACCAAAAACGTTGCTGGAAACACCATATATTTT. The chain is built from TRBV7-8 and TRBJ1-3; D gene unclear. V lost 7 bases and J 2 bases, leaving 12 bases between the germline ends. Germline V gene sequence: CDR1 SGHVS, CDR2 FQNEAQ. This CDR3 region has 14 residues. Together with reference TRBV7-8 and TRBJ1-3, the CDR3 gives the full variable domain: GAGVSQSPRYKVAKRGQDVALRCDPISGHVSLFWYQQALGQGPEFLTYFQNEAQLDKSGLPSDRFFAERPEGSVSTLKIQRTQQEDSAVYLCASTKNVAGNTIYFGEGSWLTVV.